This T cell receptor (beta chain) comes out of a study of T cell repertoires in cytomegalovirus infection. Study overall: CMV infection together with matching HLA type was indicated by public TCR beta signatures.

Study-wide results and caveats: The ex vivo response was dominated by HLA-C-restricted CMV-specific TCR beta clonotypes. Adding up the frequency of public TCR beta families identified people who carried CMV plus the relevant HLA.

TCRdb fed the reads into MiXCR, producing one record per CDR3 protein. Among nearly 650,000 distinct CDR3 sequences listed, 24% were seen once. There are 13 residues in the CDR3. V gave up 3 bases and J gave up 4 bases, with 7 bases separating them. To note about this clonotype: Its target is not known.

The chain links TRBV12-3 or TRBV12-4 to TRBJ1-5; D ambiguous. The sample consisted of CD8+ T cells from PBMCs. This sequence originates from a human donor in good health (CMV status not recorded). Some clones in this sample may be carry-over from other donors' samples. In DNA, the CDR3 is TGTGCCAGCAGTTTCTCAGTAAATCAGCCCCAGCATTTT. Its protein product is CASSFSVNQPQHF.